This TCR beta chain stems from a study of T cells in Graves' hyperthyroidism and ophthalmopathy. As for the study in general: Initial diagnosis, before any treatment, was when peripheral blood was collected.

RNA transcripts yielded amplified TCR beta CDR3 regions. Researchers ran a first-round RT-PCR on the TCR CDR3 using the HTBI primer set. TCRdb re-called the multiplex PCR reads with MiXCR, one entry per CDR3 protein. The repertoire holds some 300,000 distinct CDR3 sequences, with 10% to 15% as singletons. CDR3 length: 15 amino acids. V was cut by 3 bases and J by 0 bases, with 11 bases left in between. Germline-derived CDR1 and CDR2 are LGHNA and YSLEER. Subjects aged 18 to 65 presented with newly diagnosed hyperthyroidism of less than 2 months' duration. Sequencing was performed on blood. The TCR was taken from a woman in her thirties with Graves' hyperthyroidism that later progressed to Graves' ophthalmopathy. The V gene is TRBV4-3, the J gene TRBJ1-2, with D possibly matching TRBD1 (5 bases). CDR3 amino acids: CASSQGTAANYGYTF. Here the CDR3 DNA reads TGCGCCAGCAGCCAGGGGACCGCTGCTAACTATGGCTACACCTTC.